A selection of T cell receptor beta chains follows, all from one sample in a study of T cell responses to AZD1222 COVID-19 vaccine. Assay: immunoSEQ multiplex PCR; the TCRdb copy retains only in-frame clones and omits some. The sample comprises 140,000 or so clones, roughly nine tenths of which are singletons, and roughly 1.8% rests with the top ten. Sequencing was performed on peripheral blood, taken 28 days after the second AZD1222 dose. These receptors came from an adult who received the AZD1222 COVID-19 vaccine. Each CDR3 is given with its conserved first and last residue. The D gene is left open where the match is weak. Clone size is stated in some rows and not others, as once, few, many or a class when expanded.

TRBJ2-1 | NA | NA | TRBV5-1 | TGCGCCAGCTTTGCGGGCGGCTCCTACAATGAGCAGTTCTTC | CASFAGGSYNEQFF
TRBJ2-3 | NA | NA | TRBV11-2 | TGTGCCAGCACCCCCCCCTACGGAGAGGGGCCAGATACGCAGTATTTT | CASTPPYGEGPDTQYF
TRBJ1-4 | NA | TRBD1 | TRBV19 | TGTGCCAGTAGTGGGACAGGGGGCGAAAAACTGTTTTTT | CASSGTGGEKLFF
TRBJ2-3 | NA | NA | TRBV29-1 | TGCAGCGTCACACCTGACGCTAGTGTAGGCACAGATACGCAGTATTTT | CSVTPDASVGTDTQYF
TRBJ2-7 | NA | NA | TRBV7-9 | TGTGCCAGCAGCTTAGTGTCTACCGCTCCCTACGAGCAGTACTTC | CASSLVSTAPYEQYF
TRBJ2-7 | NA | NA | TRBV5-6 | TGTGCCAGCAGCTTATCCTCCTACGAGCAGTACTTC | CASSLSSYEQYF
TRBJ2-1 | NA | TRBD2 | TRBV11-2 | TGTGCCAGCAGCTTAGATCACAGGCTAGCGGATATTTGGTACAATGAGCAGTTCTTC | CASSLDHRLADIWYNEQFF
TRBJ2-7 | NA | TRBD2 | TRBV4-3 | TGCGCCAGCAGCCATGACGGGACTAGCGGGAGCCACGAGCAGTACTTC | CASSHDGTSGSHEQYF
TRBJ2-5 | NA | NA | TRBV27 | TGTGCCACCACCCCACGATGCGGGATTCCCGAGACCCAGTACTTC | CATTPRCGIPETQYF
TRBJ2-7 | NA | NA | TRBV21-1 | TGTGCCAGCAGCAAAATGTGGCTCGGAAGACTAGCACACTACGAGCAGTACTTC | CASSKMWLGRLAHYEQYF
TRBJ2-5 | NA | NA | TRBV7-8 | TGTGCCAGCAGCTACCTAGCGCCCCAGTACTTC | CASSYLAPQYF
TRBJ1-6 | NA | TRBD1 | TRBV28 | TGTGCCAGCAGTTTACTCGACAGGGATAATTCACCCCTCCACTTT | CASSLLDRDNSPLHF
TRBJ1-1 | NA | NA | TRBV5-1 | TGCGCCAGCAGCTTGGATCGGCGGGGCAGGGACACTGAAGCTTTCTTT | CASSLDRRGRDTEAFF
TRBJ2-7 | NA | NA | TRBV27 | TGTGCCAGCAGTTTAGGCAGACCCGCCCCCTACGAGCAGTACTTC | CASSLGRPAPYEQYF
TRBJ1-2 | once | TRBD1 | TRBV7-2 | TGTGCCAGCAGCATCGCGGGACAGGGGGCCACCCCCAACTATGGCTACACCTTC | CASSIAGQGATPNYGYTF
TRBJ2-1 | NA | TRBD2 | TRBV10-3 | TGTGCCATCAGTCCCCGTGGGGAGGGCAATGAGCAGTTCTTC | CAISPRGEGNEQFF
TRBJ1-1 | NA | NA | TRBV5-1 | TGCGCCAGCAGCTTGAGTACAGGCCAGACTGAAGCTTTCTTT | CASSLSTGQTEAFF